One and the same sample provided the 22 T cell receptor beta chains below, sequenced in a study of cytomegalovirus exposure and HLA in healthy donors. Only in-frame clones appear in the TCRdb table, and some are missing; sequencing was by immunoSEQ multiplex PCR. The sample shows over 55,000 clones, around 90% of them seen only once. The sequenced sample was PBMCs. The source is a man between 18 and 35 years old in good health and CMV-seronegative.

A few counts support this clone. The chain combines TRBV2 with TRBJ1-1; no clear D. CDR3 size: 18 residues. The V gene's germline CDR1 is SNHLY and CDR2 FYNNEI. The germline V and J ends were trimmed by 4 bases and 0 bases, with 21 bases remaining between them. CDR3 coding DNA: TGTGCCAGCAGTGGCAGCGGTTACAGTTTTTACATGAACACTGAAGCTTTCTTT. Its translation: CASSGSGYSFYMNTEAFF.

J is TRBJ2-5 and V is TRBV11-2, with TRBD2 identical over 8 bases. V gave up 2 bases and J gave up 9 bases; unmatched junction bases: 14. The germline V gene encodes CDR1 SGHAT and CDR2 FQNNGV. The CDR3 consists of 16 residues. CDR3 in amino acids: CASSLTSGGPGVAQYF. For the CDR3, the DNA is TGTGCCAGCAGCTTAACTTCGGGAGGGCCTGGGGTGGCCCAGTACTTC.

The V call is TRBV5-1, the J call TRBJ2-1, with D perhaps TRBD2 (5 bases). V dropped 4 bases and J dropped 1 base, with 15 bases sitting between them. The germline CDR1 and CDR2 sequences are SGHRS and YFSETQ. The length of the CDR3 is 16 residues. The CDR3 nucleotides read TGCGCCAGCAGCCGGTCTAGAGGGCAGTCCTACAATGAGCAGTTCTTC. Amino acid sequence: CASSRSRGQSYNEQFF.

The chain uses TRBV11-2 and TRBJ2-3, with 9 bases fitting TRBD2. Germline CDR1 is SGHAT and CDR2 is FQNNGV. The CDR3 length is 13 residues. Trimming removed 10 bases from V and 1 base from J; junction bases left unmatched: 3. CDR3 in DNA: TGTGCCACTCGGACTAGCGGCACAGATACGCAGTATTTT. Its translation: CATRTSGTDTQYF.

The V and J genes are TRBV14 and TRBJ1-2; no clear D. The CDR3 covers 14 residues. Germline V gives CDR1 SGHDN, CDR2 FVKESK. V lost 2 bases, J lost 7 bases, and 14 bases lay in between. The CDR3 loop reads CASSQNTEGLGYTF. CDR3 bases: TGTGCCAGCAGCCAAAACACGGAGGGCCTTGGCTACACCTTC.

This chain connects TRBV5-6 to TRBJ1-5; D is possibly TRBD1 (5 bases). Trimming took off 3 bases at V and 6 bases at J, with 10 bases between the two ends. The germline CDR1 and CDR2 sequences are SGHDT and YYEEEE. This CDR3 has 13 amino acids. CDR3 nucleotides: TGTGCCAGCAGCTGGGGCGGGGGTCAGCCCCAGCATTTT. Residues: CASSWGGGQPQHF.

The J gene is TRBJ2-3, the V gene TRBV5-4; 10 bases are a match to TRBD2. The CDR3 has 16 residues. J lost 5 bases, V lost 1 base, and 7 bases had no gene match. Germline-derived CDR1 and CDR2 are SGHNT and YYREEE (reference sequence). CDR3 in amino acids: CASSLYLAGARDTQYF. For the CDR3, the DNA is TGTGCCAGCAGCTTGTATCTAGCGGGAGCAAGAGATACGCAGTATTTT.

The chain combines TRBV7-9 with TRBJ2-7; a weak D match, TRBD1 (6 bases). V gave up 5 bases and J gave up 3 bases, with 23 bases separating them. The V gene's germline CDR1 is SEHNR and CDR2 FQNEAQ (reference sequence). This CDR3 is built from 17 residues. As DNA, the CDR3 is TGTGCCAGCAGCGAAACAAATGGACAGTTAAACCTCTACGAGCAGTACTTC. Protein sequence: CASSETNGQLNLYEQYF.

The gene calls are TRBV10-3 and TRBJ1-1; TRBD1 might be the D (5 bases). CDR1 and CDR2 (germline): ENHRY, SYGVKD. The CDR3 is 15 amino acids. V was pared by 6 bases and J by 4 bases, with 18 bases between. CDR3 in amino acids: CAISEGLPGFTEAFF. The CDR3 DNA reads TGTGCCATCAGCGAGGGACTTCCTGGGTTCACTGAAGCTTTCTTT.

The V and J genes are TRBV6-1 and TRBJ2-3; 7 positions match TRBD1. V was clipped by 0 bases and J by 4 bases; unmatched bases: 4. The CDR3 is 15 residues long. Germline V CDR1 and CDR2: MNHNS, SASEGT. For the CDR3, the DNA is TGTGCCAGCAGTGAAGCGACGACAGGGTCAGATACGCAGTATTTT. This sequence encodes CASSEATTGSDTQYF.

J is TRBJ1-1 and V is TRBV5-1; TRBD1 agrees at 9 bases. Germline assignment: CDR1 SGHRS and CDR2 YFSETQ. The V segment lost 3 bases and the J segment 4 bases; nucleotides outside the gene matches: 7. The CDR3 extends over 15 amino acids. The CDR3 region is CASSSGQGGGTEAFF. DNA of the CDR3: TGCGCCAGCAGCTCGGGACAGGGCGGAGGCACTGAAGCTTTCTTT. The variable domain in full, with the rest retrieved from reference TRBV5-1 and TRBJ1-1, is KAGVTQTPRYLIKTRGQQVTLSCSPISGHRSVSWYQQTPGQGLQFLFEYFSETQRNKGNFPGRFSGRQFSNSRSEMNVSTLELGDSALYLCASSSGQGGGTEAFFGQGTRLTVV.

This sequence joins TRBV27 and TRBJ2-6; 10 nucleotides line up with TRBD1. The CDR3 sequence is 15 residues long. V lost 8 bases, J lost 2 bases, and 3 bases stayed unmatched. The V gene's germline CDR1 is MNHEY and CDR2 SMNVEV (reference sequence). CDR3 in amino acids: CASWTGGAGANVLTF. The CDR3, as DNA: TGTGCCAGCTGGACAGGGGGGGCTGGGGCCAACGTCCTGACTTTC. The full variable domain, completed using reference TRBV27 and TRBJ2-6, is EAQVTQNPRYLITVTGKKLTVTCSQNMNHEYMSWYRQDPGLGLRQIYYSMNVEVTDKGDVPEGYKVSRKEKRNFPLILESPSPNQTSLYFCASWTGGAGANVLTFGAGSRLTVL.

This chain uses TRBV7-9 with TRBJ2-2, with 7 bases matching TRBD1. V was clipped by 8 bases and J by 1 base; unmatched bases: 7. The CDR3 has 15 residues. Per the germline V gene, CDR1 is SEHNR and CDR2 is FQNEAQ (reference sequence). The CDR3 loop reads CASSSDRRNTGELFF. The CDR3 DNA reads TGTGCCAGCTCCTCGGACAGGAGGAACACCGGGGAGCTGTTTTTT.

J is TRBJ2-7 and V is TRBV11-2; TRBD1 aligns across 12 bases. The CDR3 extends over 17 amino acids. The ends lost 5 bases at V and 6 bases at J; junction bases unmatched: 14. Looked up from germline, CDR1 is SGHAT and CDR2 is FQNNGV. In DNA form, the CDR3 reads TGTGCCAGCAGCCGGATCCCGGGACAGGGGGCGCTCGGCGAGCAGTACTTC. It yields the protein CASSRIPGQGALGEQYF. The full variable domain, in which reference TRBV11-2 and TRBJ2-7 provide the parts outside the CDR3, is EAGVAQSPRYKIIEKRQSVAFWCNPISGHATLYWYQQILGQGPKLLIQFQNNGVVDDSQLPKDRFSAERLKGVDSTLKIQPAKLEDSAVYLCASSRIPGQGALGEQYFGPGTRLTVT.

The V and J genes are TRBV6-5 and TRBJ2-7; perhaps TRBD2 as D (5 bases). CDR1 and CDR2 from the germline V gene are MNHEY and SVGAGI. This CDR3 has 14 amino acids. The V and J ends lost 0 bases and 3 bases respectively, with 9 bases between them. The DNA of the CDR3 is TGTGCCAGCAGTTACTCACGGGGAATCTACGAGCAGTACTTC. It is translated as CASSYSRGIYEQYF.

The chain combines TRBV6-5 with TRBJ1-1, with D unresolved. The CDR3 spans 11 residues. The germline V gene encodes CDR1 MNHEY and CDR2 SVGAGI. V was pared by 6 bases and J by 2 bases, with 4 bases between. The CDR3: CASRLNTEAFF. DNA of the CDR3: TGTGCCAGCAGACTCAACACTGAAGCTTTCTTT.

This chain connects TRBV12-5 to TRBJ2-1; 11 bases line up with TRBD2. CDR1 is LGHNT and CDR2 is FRNRAP in the germline V gene. The CDR3 has 16 amino acids. Trimming removed 1 base from V and 6 bases from J; junction bases left unmatched: 5. CDR3 amino acids: CASGLAIAGGINEQFF. CDR3 sequence (DNA): TGTGCTAGTGGTTTGGCGATAGCGGGAGGGATCAATGAGCAGTTCTTC. Using reference TRBV12-5 and TRBJ2-1 for the parts outside the CDR3, the full variable domain is DARVTQTPRHKVTEMGQEVTMRCQPILGHNTVFWYRQTMMQGLELLAYFRNRAPLDDSGMPKDRFSAEMPDATLATLKIQPSEPRDSAVYFCASGLAIAGGINEQFFGPGTRLTVL.

The V gene is TRBV9, the J gene TRBJ2-2; D uncertain. Germline V gene lookup returns CDR1 SGDLS and CDR2 YYNGEE. The CDR3 runs 14 residues. V lost 0 bases, J lost 7 bases, and 10 bases lay in between. The CDR3 bases are TGTGCCAGCAGCGTAGCTATAGATTTCGGGGAGCTGTTTTTT. Its translation: CASSVAIDFGELFF.

The CDR3 reads CASSDSIFRRAKEPLCRDTDTQYF. CDR3 nucleotides: TGTGCCAGCAGTGACTCGATTTTCCGCAGGGCAAAAGAACCCCTTTGTCGTGACACAGATACGCAGTATTTT. The chain recombines TRBV6-4 with TRBJ2-3; D might be TRBD1 (5 bases). This CDR3 comprises 24 residues. V was shortened by 0 bases and J by 2 bases, with 36 bases between the two germline ends. Germline-derived CDR1 and CDR2 are MRHNA and SNTAGT.

The chain has TRBV5-6 and TRBJ2-7; D may be TRBD1 (5 bases). V was clipped by 0 bases and J by 2 bases, with 9 bases between them. The CDR3 has 14 amino acids. Looked up from germline, CDR1 is SGHDT and CDR2 is YYEEEE. CDR3 sequence reads: CASSLGWGAYEQYF. The CDR3 coding sequence is TGTGCCAGCAGCTTGGGTTGGGGCGCCTACGAGCAGTACTTC.

The V call is TRBV7-2, the J call TRBJ1-5; D gene uncertain. This CDR3 comprises 13 residues. The V end lost 6 bases, the J end lost 11 bases, and 17 bases lay between the germline ends. CDR1 is SGHTA, CDR2 FQGNSA, per germline. The CDR3 DNA follows: TGTGCCAGCAGTGGGGAAGCGGAAGCCTCCCAGCATTTT. Amino acids: CASSGEAEASQHF.

This chain joins TRBV11-2 and TRBJ2-7; 8 bases are a match to TRBD2. The J segment lost 5 bases and the V segment lost 7 bases, leaving 10 bases of the junction unmatched. Germline CDR1 is SGHAT and CDR2 is FQNNGV. The CDR3 totals 14 residues. The DNA of the CDR3 is TGTGCCAGCACACGGGGGGGGAACGACCACGAGCAGTACTTC. Translated, it gives CASTRGGNDHEQYF.